Reported below is one T cell receptor (beta chain). What it recognizes is unknown. Assay: immunoSEQ multiplex PCR; the TCRdb copy retains only in-frame clones and omits some. The table has about 350,000 clones, about 91% seen once. Germline CDR1 and CDR2: SGHNT and YYREEE (reference sequence). Trimming stripped 0 bases from V and 8 bases from J, with 15 bases between. This CDR3 is 15 amino acids long. These data are taken from a study of Ad26.COV2.S vaccination and SARS-CoV-2 variants. Study results and caveats: The TCR-based breadth and depth measures might underestimate overall T cell responses. Non-spike TCR breadth was similar in vaccine and placebo recipients.

Sequenced here: peripheral blood, sampled after recovery from COVID-19. The V and J genes are TRBV5-4 and TRBJ2-1; tentative D call: TRBD2 (6 bases). This clonotype originated in a human donor who had recovered from COVID-19. This chain's CDR3 is CASSLEASPSDEQFF. For the CDR3, the DNA is TGTGCCAGCAGCTTGGAGGCTAGCCCTAGCGATGAGCAGTTCTTC.